The T cell receptor (beta chain) under discussion was sequenced for a study of blood T cell repertoires in COVID-19. Across the study: The United States, Italy and Spain supplied acute and convalescent COVID-19 samples. From T cells, B-cell-depleted T cells, or PBMCs came the material, which was cDNA or gDNA.

The CDR3 contains 14 residues. Trimming cost V 0 bases and J 4 bases, with 10 bases left between them. Germline CDR1 and CDR2: SGHDT and YYEEEE. Original processing notes: Cell counts per sample came from amplifying reference gene primers. TCRdb keeps only in-frame clones here, not all; method: immunoSEQ multiplex PCR. V and J calls and clone size are those listed in that table; D and trimming were worked out from the DNA. The table includes 150,000 to 200,000 clones, around four fifths detected once. The clonotype was recovered from a woman aged 80 or older with active or convalescent COVID-19. The chain has TRBV5-6 and TRBJ1-2, with D perhaps matching TRBD1 (6 bases). What was sequenced was peripheral blood. CDR3: CASSLGGLGYGYTF. The CDR3 nucleotides read TGTGCCAGCAGCTTGGGGGGGCTGGGCTATGGCTACACCTTC.